A selection of T cell receptor beta chains follows, all from one sample in a study of blood T cell repertoires in COVID-19. Clones were sequenced by immunoSEQ multiplex PCR, and TCRdb holds only the in-frame ones, with some missing. The sample gives 150,000 to 200,000 clones, 80% to 85% of which show up once; 5.2% is in the top ten. The sequenced sample was PBMCs or T cells enriched from blood (not recorded which). All receptors come from a man in his 70s who had been exposed to COVID-19. CDR3s include the opening cysteine and the closing phenylalanine or tryptophan. D genes are given only for firm matches. Size is stated for part of the rows, as once, few or many counts, or as a class when the clone is expanded.

size: NA; J: TRBJ1-1; D: NA; V: TRBV6-5; DNA: TGTGCCAGCAGTAAGCCAGGGCCGAACACTGAAGCTTTCTTT; CDR3: CASSKPGPNTEAFF
size: NA; J: TRBJ1-4; D: NA; V: TRBV18; DNA: TGTGCCAGCTCACCCGGGACTGTGGATGAAAAACTGTTTTTT; CDR3: CASSPGTVDEKLFF
size: NA; J: TRBJ1-3; D: TRBD1; V: TRBV5-6; DNA: TGTGCTACGACCGGGACAGGCCTACTGCCCTCTGGAAACACCATATATTTT; CDR3: CATTGTGLLPSGNTIYF
size: once; J: TRBJ1-6; D: NA; V: TRBV7-2; DNA: TGTGCCAGCAGCCCTGACAGGAATTCACCCCTCCACTTT; CDR3: CASSPDRNSPLHF
size: NA; J: TRBJ2-7; D: NA; V: TRBV6-1; DNA: TGTGCCAGCAGTTTGGAACAGGGTAGGCACGAGCAGTACTTC; CDR3: CASSLEQGRHEQYF
size: NA; J: TRBJ2-4; D: TRBD2; V: TRBV19; DNA: TGTGCCAGTAGTAATTTCAGCGGGAGGATTGAAAACATTCAGTACTTC; CDR3: CASSNFSGRIENIQYF
size: once; J: TRBJ2-7; D: TRBD1; V: TRBV2; DNA: TGTGCCAGCAGTCCCGCCTCGGGACAGGGGACCTACGAGCAGTACTTC; CDR3: CASSPASGQGTYEQYF
size: NA; J: TRBJ1-3; D: TRBD1; V: TRBV6-6; DNA: TGTGCCAGCACCACCGGGACAGGGGGGCGAAACACCATATATTTT; CDR3: CASTTGTGGRNTIYF
size: NA; J: TRBJ1-2; D: TRBD1; V: TRBV7-3; DNA: TGTGCCAGCAGCTTAACTGGGACAGGGGGCTCCTATAACTATGGCTACACCTTC; CDR3: CASSLTGTGGSYNYGYTF
size: NA; J: TRBJ1-5; D: NA; V: TRBV27; DNA: TGTGCCAGCAGCCCATTGGGGGGTAGCAATCAGCCCCAGCATTTT; CDR3: CASSPLGGSNQPQHF
size: NA; J: TRBJ2-5; D: NA; V: TRBV2; DNA: TGTGCCAGCAGGGGGACTCCCGCCGAGGCCCAGTACTTC; CDR3: CASRGTPAEAQYF
size: NA; J: TRBJ1-2; D: NA; V: TRBV10-3; DNA: TGTGCCATCAGTGATCAAGCGGGACGAAACTATGGCTACACCTTC; CDR3: CAISDQAGRNYGYTF
size: few; J: TRBJ1-6; D: NA; V: TRBV5-4; DNA: TGTGCCAGCAGCTATTCTGGAGGACCCCTCCACTTT; CDR3: CASSYSGGPLHF
size: NA; J: TRBJ2-5; D: TRBD1; V: TRBV7-6; DNA: TGTGCCAGCAGCTTATCTGTAGGGGGCTTGAAGGGGGAGACCCAGTACTTC; CDR3: CASSLSVGGLKGETQYF
size: NA; J: TRBJ2-3; D: NA; V: TRBV6-1; DNA: TGTGCCAGCAGTGAAGCTGTGGGGGCCACAGATACGCAGTATTTT; CDR3: CASSEAVGATDTQYF
size: NA; J: TRBJ2-3; D: NA; V: TRBV9; DNA: TGTGCCAGCAGCGTCTGGCGCACAGATACGCAGTATTTT; CDR3: CASSVWRTDTQYF
size: few; J: TRBJ1-3; D: NA; V: TRBV19; DNA: TGTGCCAGTAGTATGGGGGGTTCTGGAAACACCATATATTTT; CDR3: CASSMGGSGNTIYF
size: NA; J: TRBJ2-7; D: NA; V: TRBV28; DNA: TGTGCCAGCAGCTCCCCCCGCGGCCGGAGCGGGTACGAGCAGTACTTC; CDR3: CASSSPRGRSGYEQYF
size: NA; J: TRBJ2-1; D: TRBD2; V: TRBV28; DNA: TGTGCCAGCAGTCCTAGCGGTAGGTACAATGAGCAGTTCTTC; CDR3: CASSPSGRYNEQFF
size: once; J: TRBJ2-5; D: NA; V: TRBV18; DNA: TGTGCCAGCTCACCACAAACAGCAGGGGAGCAGGACTTC; CDR3: CASSPQTAGEQDF
size: once; J: TRBJ2-2; D: NA; V: TRBV19; DNA: TGTGCCAGTACCCCGAACGGTGCGCCCGGGGAGCTGTTTTTT; CDR3: CASTPNGAPGELFF
size: NA; J: TRBJ2-3; D: TRBD2; V: TRBV2; DNA: TGTGCCAGCAGACCTCAAAGCGGGGTTGTGGGGACGCAGTATTTT; CDR3: CASRPQSGVVGTQYF
size: NA; J: TRBJ2-2; D: NA; V: TRBV7-8; DNA: TGTGCCAGCAGCCTTCGGGGGACGGGGGACACCGGGGAGCTGTTTTTT; CDR3: CASSLRGTGDTGELFF
size: once; J: TRBJ2-2; D: NA; V: TRBV4-2; DNA: TGTGCCAGCAGCCAACTGGAGTCGGCCCTTACGAACACCGGGGAGCTGTTTTTT; CDR3: CASSQLESALTNTGELFF
size: NA; J: TRBJ1-5; D: TRBD1; V: TRBV19; DNA: TGTGCCAGTAGTATGGCAGGGGGCGAGCGTCCGCCCCAGCATTTT; CDR3: CASSMAGGERPPQHF
size: once; J: TRBJ1-2; D: NA; V: TRBV6-2/TRBV6-3; DNA: TGTGCCAGCAGTTACCCCCAGGGGAGCTACACCTTC; CDR3: CASSYPQGSYTF
size: once; J: TRBJ2-2; D: NA; V: TRBV27; DNA: TGTGCCAGCAAGTCGGCGGGATCCGGGGAGCTGTTTTTT; CDR3: CASKSAGSGELFF
size: NA; J: TRBJ1-5; D: NA; V: TRBV2; DNA: TGTGCCAGCAGGTCCGACAGTGTTAGCAATCAGCCCCAGCATTTT; CDR3: CASRSDSVSNQPQHF
size: NA; J: TRBJ1-1; D: NA; V: TRBV6-5; DNA: TGTGCCGGAGTAGGTTACACTGAAGCTTTCTTT; CDR3: CAGVGYTEAFF
size: NA; J: TRBJ1-6; D: TRBD1; V: TRBV2; DNA: TGTGCCAGCATGGCGCAGGGGGCTAGGAATTCACCCCTCCACTTT; CDR3: CASMAQGARNSPLHF
size: NA; J: TRBJ1-2; D: NA; V: TRBV7-9; DNA: TGTGCCAGCAGCTTAGGGCAGGGCCCCATCGGGGGCTACACCTTC; CDR3: CASSLGQGPIGGYTF
size: NA; J: TRBJ2-7; D: NA; V: TRBV14; DNA: TGTGCCAGCAGCCAGTGGCAGGGTTCCTACGAGCAGTACTTC; CDR3: CASSQWQGSYEQYF
size: NA; J: TRBJ2-7; D: NA; V: TRBV6-1; DNA: TGTGCCAGCAGTGACGGGGTTTACGAGCAGTACTTC; CDR3: CASSDGVYEQYF
size: NA; J: TRBJ1-4; D: NA; V: TRBV19; DNA: TGTGCCAGTAGTACGGGGACATATAATAATGAAAAACTGTTTTTT; CDR3: CASSTGTYNNEKLFF
size: once; J: TRBJ2-5; D: TRBD2; V: TRBV27; DNA: TGTGCCACCGACGAGCGGGAGGGCCCGGAGACCCAGTACTTC; CDR3: CATDEREGPETQYF
size: once; J: TRBJ2-1; D: TRBD1; V: TRBV7-2; DNA: TGTGCCAGCAGCTTGCAACTAACAGGGGGCGGTGAGCAGTTCTTC; CDR3: CASSLQLTGGGEQFF
size: NA; J: TRBJ2-3; D: NA; V: TRBV21-1; DNA: TGTGCCAGCAGCAAACCACAGGGCAAAAAAGATACGCAGTATTTT; CDR3: CASSKPQGKKDTQYF
size: NA; J: TRBJ1-2; D: NA; V: TRBV15; DNA: TGTGCCACCAGCACAGGGGAATATGGCTACACCTTC; CDR3: CATSTGEYGYTF
size: NA; J: TRBJ1-4; D: NA; V: TRBV5-8; DNA: TGTGCCAGCAGCCAAGAGCCCCGACAGCAAAAACTGTTTTTT; CDR3: CASSQEPRQQKLFF
size: NA; J: TRBJ2-7; D: TRBD2; V: TRBV5-4; DNA: TGTGCCAGCAGCCCGGGGAGGGGCGGGAGTACCTACGAGCAGTACTTC; CDR3: CASSPGRGGSTYEQYF
size: NA; J: TRBJ2-1; D: TRBD1; V: TRBV19; DNA: TGTGCCAGTAGTGATTCAGGGGGTTCCTACAATGAGCAGTTCTTC; CDR3: CASSDSGGSYNEQFF
size: NA; J: TRBJ2-7; D: TRBD2; V: TRBV19; DNA: TGTGCCAGTAGTAGCGCGGGGGTCTCCTACGAGCAGTACTTC; CDR3: CASSSAGVSYEQYF
size: few; J: TRBJ1-5; D: NA; V: TRBV6-5; DNA: TGTGCCAGTCACTTCAGGGATACCAATCAGCCCCAGCATTTT; CDR3: CASHFRDTNQPQHF
size: NA; J: TRBJ1-5; D: TRBD1; V: TRBV19; DNA: TGTGCCAGTAAAAGGACCGGGACAGTCAATCAGCCCCAGCATTTT; CDR3: CASKRTGTVNQPQHF
size: NA; J: TRBJ1-5; D: TRBD1; V: TRBV19; DNA: TGTGCCAGCAATAACGGACAGGGGAGGCGCAATCAGCCCCAGCATTTT; CDR3: CASNNGQGRRNQPQHF
size: NA; J: TRBJ2-7; D: TRBD1; V: TRBV6-2/TRBV6-3; DNA: TGTGCCAGCAGTTACGCCGGACAGGGTATCCCATCCTACGAGCAGTACTTC; CDR3: CASSYAGQGIPSYEQYF
size: NA; J: TRBJ2-1; D: TRBD2; V: TRBV5-1; DNA: TGCGCCAGCAGCTTTACTAGCGGGAGGGCCCCCGCCTACTACAATGAGCAGTTCTTC; CDR3: CASSFTSGRAPAYYNEQFF
size: NA; J: TRBJ1-5; D: NA; V: TRBV19; DNA: TGTGCCAGCCGGAACGACGGATCAGGGAGGGGGAACCAGGGCAATCAGCCCCAGCATTTT; CDR3: CASRNDGSGRGNQGNQPQHF
size: many; J: TRBJ2-2; D: TRBD1; V: TRBV15; DNA: TGTGCCACCAGCAGGGACAGGGGGAACACCGGGGAGCTGTTTTTT; CDR3: CATSRDRGNTGELFF
size: NA; J: TRBJ1-1; D: TRBD1; V: TRBV6-5; DNA: TGTGCCAGCATCGAGGGGGCTAGCGCTGAAGCTTTCTTT; CDR3: CASIEGASAEAFF
size: NA; J: TRBJ2-2; D: TRBD2; V: TRBV5-1; DNA: TGCGCCAGCAGCCGCCCACCTAGCGGGCTGAACACCGGGGAGCTGTTTTTT; CDR3: CASSRPPSGLNTGELFF
size: NA; J: TRBJ2-7; D: NA; V: TRBV5-1; DNA: TGCGCCAGCAGCCCCGGGACAACTTACTCCTACGAGCAGTACTTC; CDR3: CASSPGTTYSYEQYF
size: NA; J: TRBJ1-1; D: NA; V: TRBV4-3; DNA: TGCGCCAGCAGCCAAGATATGGTAGCTTACACTGAAGCTTTCTTT; CDR3: CASSQDMVAYTEAFF
size: NA; J: TRBJ2-7; D: TRBD1; V: TRBV7-2; DNA: TGTGCCAGCAGCTCCCAGATTGGGACAGGCTACGAGCAGTACTTC; CDR3: CASSSQIGTGYEQYF
size: NA; J: TRBJ1-4; D: NA; V: TRBV19; DNA: TGTGCCAGTAGAATCCAGGGCGAGTGGGGAAAACTGTTTTTT; CDR3: CASRIQGEWGKLFF